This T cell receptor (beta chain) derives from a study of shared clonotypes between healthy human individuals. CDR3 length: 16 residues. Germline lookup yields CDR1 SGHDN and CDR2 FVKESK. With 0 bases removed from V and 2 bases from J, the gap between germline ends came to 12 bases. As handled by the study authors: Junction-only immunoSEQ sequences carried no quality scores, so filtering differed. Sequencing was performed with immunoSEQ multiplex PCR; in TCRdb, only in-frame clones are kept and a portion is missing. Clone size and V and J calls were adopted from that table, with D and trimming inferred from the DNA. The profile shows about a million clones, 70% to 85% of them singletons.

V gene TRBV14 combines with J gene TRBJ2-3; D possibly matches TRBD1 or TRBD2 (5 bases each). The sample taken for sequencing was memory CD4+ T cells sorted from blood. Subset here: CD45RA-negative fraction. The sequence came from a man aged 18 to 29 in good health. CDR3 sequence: CASSQDRGKFTDTQYF. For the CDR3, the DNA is TGTGCCAGCAGCCAAGATCGGGGCAAGTTCACAGATACGCAGTATTTT.